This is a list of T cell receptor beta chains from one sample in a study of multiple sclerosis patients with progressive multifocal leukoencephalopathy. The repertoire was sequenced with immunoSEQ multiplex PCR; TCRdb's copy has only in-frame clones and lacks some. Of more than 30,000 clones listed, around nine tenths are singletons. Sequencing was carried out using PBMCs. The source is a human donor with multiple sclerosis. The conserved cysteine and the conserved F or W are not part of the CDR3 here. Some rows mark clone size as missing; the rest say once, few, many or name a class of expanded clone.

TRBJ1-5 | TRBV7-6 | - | ASSPLAGINQPQH
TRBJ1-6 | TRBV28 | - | ASSLDREGSPLH
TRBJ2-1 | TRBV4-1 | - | ASSYDAYNEQF
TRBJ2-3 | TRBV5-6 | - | ASRLDPGTDSYTQY
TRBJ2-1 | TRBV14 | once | ASSQAGTSGNNEQF
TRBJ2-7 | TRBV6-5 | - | ASRGSFEEQY
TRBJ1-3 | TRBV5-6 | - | ASSLRGASSGNTIY
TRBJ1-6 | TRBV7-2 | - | ASSLVRAELYSPLH
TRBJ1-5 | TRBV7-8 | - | ASSSRSRGGTLWNQPQH
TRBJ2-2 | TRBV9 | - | ASSRIQWRGANTGELF
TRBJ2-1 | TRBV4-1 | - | ASSPKLAGGPVGSYNEQF
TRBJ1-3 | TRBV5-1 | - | ASSSNTDGSGNTIY
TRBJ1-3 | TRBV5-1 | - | ASSSATGVGNTIY
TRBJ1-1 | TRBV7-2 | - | ASSLGPMNTEAF
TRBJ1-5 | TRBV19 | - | ASSIVIGVTRQPQH
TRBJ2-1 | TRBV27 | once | ASSFLTSNEQF
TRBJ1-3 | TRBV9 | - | ASSPLGSGNTIY
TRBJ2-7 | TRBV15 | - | ATRLGQGQRLGEQY
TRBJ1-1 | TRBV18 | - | ASSPTNTEAF
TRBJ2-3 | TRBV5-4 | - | ASSLSGSVADTQY
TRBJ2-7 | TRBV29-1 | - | SVEDGLLVGY
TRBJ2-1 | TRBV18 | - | ASSPRTGSSYNEQF
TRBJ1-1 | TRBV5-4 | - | ASSLAQGNTEAF
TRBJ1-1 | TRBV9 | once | ASSVGGVVTEAF
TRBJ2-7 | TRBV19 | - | ASSMTRSGVYEQY
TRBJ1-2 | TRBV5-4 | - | ASSLWTAGHGYT
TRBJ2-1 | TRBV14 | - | ASSQPSQGSYNEQF
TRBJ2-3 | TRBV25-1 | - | ASSEKGDTQY
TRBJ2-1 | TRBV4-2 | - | TSSQDIGASRNEQF
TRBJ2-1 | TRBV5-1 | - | ASSPGGQGGYEQF
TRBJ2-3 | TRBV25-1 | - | ASSQGNTDTQY
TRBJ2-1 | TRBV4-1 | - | ASSQDPAGGLGHEQF
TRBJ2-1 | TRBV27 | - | ASSLAGVAYNEQF
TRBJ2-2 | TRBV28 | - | ASSHLTGTGELF
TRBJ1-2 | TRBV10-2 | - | ASSEWTGSRANYGYT
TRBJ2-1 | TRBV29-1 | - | SALRFRGNEQF
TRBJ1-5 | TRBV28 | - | ASRQSSEQPQH
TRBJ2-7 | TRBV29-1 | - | SVASRLLDEQY
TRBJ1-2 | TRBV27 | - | ASSLRGANYGYT